This T cell receptor beta chain was obtained from a study of T-cell memory formation after mild COVID-19. The study's findings and limits: Clones contracting across day 15 to 85 had a balanced CD4/CD8 profile; later expanding clones leaned CD4+. Among CD4+ contracting clones, most were CM and EM, and CD8+ ones EMRA.

MiXCR, applied by TCRdb to the 5' RACE reads, yields one record per CDR3 protein. Of approximately 100,000 distinct CDR3 sequences listed, 9.5% to 15% are singletons. V shed 4 bases, J shed 2 bases, and the junction held 12 bases outside the gene matches. Per the germline V gene, CDR1 is MGHRA and CDR2 is YSYEKL. The CDR3 extends over 18 amino acids. This clonotype was seen only a few times. Antigen: not known. Sample: PBMCs or a T cell subset sorted from them (not recorded which). The chain joins TRBV4-1 to TRBJ1-2; 11 bases line up with TRBD1. The sequence derives from an adult woman who had mild COVID-19 (a few samples of this study predate the infection). Cell type and time point are not known. CDR3 DNA sequence: TGCGCCAGCAGCCTTCATCCGGGACAGGGGGGTCCCAACTATGGCTACACCTTC. Protein sequence: CASSLHPGQGGPNYGYTF.